This TCR beta chain was sequenced during a study of OX40 agonist ivuxolimab in advanced cancers. Regarding the study as a whole: Some nonresponders additionally presented with little normalized T-cell clonal expansion. CD4+ T cells averaged fewer expanded clones than CD8+ T cells. Researchers did not establish what antigens the expanded peripheral T cells target. Clonal expansion was seen in CD4+ and CD8+ blood T cells by week 6 at 0.1 to 3.0 mg/kg.

Comment on this clone: The antigen remains unidentified.

Trimming pared 3 bases from V and 5 bases from J, leaving 10 bases between. Germline values: CDR1 MNHEY, CDR2 SMNVEV (reference sequence). The CDR3 totals 13 residues. The data were produced by immunoSEQ multiplex PCR, yet TCRdb's version contains in-frame clones alone and is incomplete. Of tens of thousands of clones listed, around 90% were seen once; the top ten hold approximately 5.4%. The sequencing here drew on CD4+ or CD8+ T cells sorted from blood, taken in a trial of the OX40 agonist ivuxolimab. The clonotype originates from an adult with an advanced solid tumor such as melanoma, head and neck, liver or kidney cancer. The chain couples TRBV27 to TRBJ2-5; D gene ambiguous. The CDR3 is CASSFRVRETQYF. CDR3 DNA sequence: TGTGCCAGCAGTTTTCGAGTTCGGGAGACCCAGTACTTC.